This record looks at one T cell receptor (beta chain) sequence and its context. This sample was taken from a study of tumor-infiltrating lymphocytes in oesophageal squamous cell carcinoma. In TCRdb, the PCR reads were re-called with MiXCR into one record per CDR3 protein. The repertoire holds 18,000 or so distinct CDR3 sequences, with approximately 40% as singletons. Germline lookup yields CDR1 SGHRS and CDR2 YFSETQ. The CDR3 is 16 residues long. The V gene lost 7 bases and the J gene lost 2 bases, with 18 bases spanning the gap. The chain employs TRBV5-1 and TRBJ2-2, with a tentative D call TRBD2 (6 bases). The material sequenced was normal esophageal tissue next to the tumor. This TCR was sampled from a male donor with esophageal squamous cell carcinoma. For the CDR3, the DNA is TGCGCCAGCGCCAGGCGGGACCAGAGAAACACCGGGGAGCTGTTTTTT. Translated: CASARRDQRNTGELFF.